Described below is a single T cell receptor beta chain sequence and its context. The antigen remains unidentified. This CDR3 is built from 15 residues. This sample is drawn from a study of CXCR3-negative and CXCR3-positive naive CD8 T cells. Study-level findings and limits: Naive subsets had comparable surface CD5, so TRB CDR3 properties gauged TCR strength. Against CXCR3-negative naive cells, CXCR3-positive naive cells showed more hydrophobic TRB CDR3s.

5' RACE with UMI labels generated the TRB cDNA libraries. TCRdb reprocessed the 5' RACE reads, keeping one entry per CDR3 protein, no DNA. Its listing shows roughly 55,000 distinct CDR3 sequences. The origin of this receptor is a human donor in good health. Some clones in this sample may be carry-over from other donors' samples. The chain has TRBV12-3 or TRBV12-4 and TRBJ1-4. The sample taken for sequencing was naive CXCR3+ CD8+ T cells from blood. Subset: CD45RO-CCR7+CD27+CD95- naive CD8+ T cells expressing CXCR3 (TNR3+). The CDR3 protein is CASSLDPFAGEKLFF.